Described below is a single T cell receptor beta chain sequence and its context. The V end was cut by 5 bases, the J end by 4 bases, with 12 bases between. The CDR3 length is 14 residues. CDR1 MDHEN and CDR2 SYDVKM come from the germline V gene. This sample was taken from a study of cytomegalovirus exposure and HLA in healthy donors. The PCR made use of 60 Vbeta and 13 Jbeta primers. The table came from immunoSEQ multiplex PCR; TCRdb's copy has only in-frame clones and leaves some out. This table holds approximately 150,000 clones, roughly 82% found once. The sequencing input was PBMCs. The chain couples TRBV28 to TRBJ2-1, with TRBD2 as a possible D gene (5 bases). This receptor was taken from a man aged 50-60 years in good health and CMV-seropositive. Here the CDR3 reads CASSPRSGYNEQFF. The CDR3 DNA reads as TGTGCCAGCAGTCCCCGGTCGGGGTACAATGAGCAGTTCTTC.